Below are 25 T cell receptor beta chains sequenced from a single sample in a study of long-term antiretroviral therapy in people with HIV. The run of the v3.0 immunoSEQ assay was at survey level. Sequencing used immunoSEQ multiplex PCR; TCRdb keeps in-frame clones, though not all of them. Of some 35,000 clones detected, approximately 85% appear once; the ten largest clones hold 10% to 13%. The material sequenced was unsorted PBMCs, taken 2.2 years after starting antiretroviral therapy. The origin of the receptors is a man between 18 and 29 years old with HIV.

This chain joins TRBV5-4 and TRBJ2-3; possibly TRBD1 for D (5 bases). Germline V gives CDR1 SGHNT, CDR2 YYREEE (reference sequence). V was pared by 5 bases and J by 5 bases, with 18 bases between. This CDR3 has 15 amino acids. The CDR3: CASRQVGAKRDTQYF. The DNA for the CDR3 is TGTGCCAGCAGGCAGGTAGGGGCAAAGAGAGATACGCAGTATTTT.

The rearrangement joins TRBV6-5 to TRBJ2-7; D unclear. Germline-derived CDR1 and CDR2 are MNHEY and SVGAGI. Trimming cost V 0 bases and J 4 bases, with 7 bases left between them. This CDR3 is built from 13 residues. The CDR3 here is CASSYSPFYEQYF. CDR3 DNA: TGTGCCAGCAGTTACTCTCCCTTTTACGAGCAGTACTTC.

J is TRBJ2-3 and V is TRBV7-9, with 12 bases that match TRBD2. The CDR3 is 14 amino acids. V dropped 8 bases and J dropped 11; count of bases not matched to a gene: 11. Per germline, CDR1 SEHNR and CDR2 FQNEAQ (reference sequence). CDR3 region: CASGQTSGRGEQYF. The CDR3 DNA is TGTGCCAGCGGACAGACTAGCGGGAGAGGGGAGCAGTATTTT.

J is TRBJ2-7 and V is TRBV18; 9 bases match TRBD2. There are 16 residues in the CDR3. CDR1 KGHSH and CDR2 LQKENI come from the germline V gene. After removal of 2 bases from V and 3 bases from J, the junction contained 8 bases not matched to a gene. CDR3 bases: TGTGCCAGCTCACCAATGGCGGGAGGGGGGAGCTACGAGCAGTACTTC. This codes for CASSPMAGGGSYEQYF.

A single count supports this clone. The J gene is TRBJ2-1, the V gene TRBV5-1; 7 bases are shared with TRBD2. The ends lost 0 bases at V and 5 bases at J; junction bases unmatched: 5. This CDR3 is built from 15 residues. From germline, CDR1 is SGHRS and CDR2 YFSETQ. CDR3 bases: TGCGCCAGCAGCTTGGTTCCGGGGAGGGACAATGAGCAGTTCTTC. Translated, it gives CASSLVPGRDNEQFF.

The chain carries TRBV18 and TRBJ2-7, with 8 positions matching TRBD2. CDR3 length: 15 amino acids. Per germline, CDR1 KGHSH and CDR2 LQKENI. After removal of 6 bases from V and 0 bases from J, the junction contained 7 bases not matched to a gene. CDR3 sequence reads: CASSQSRGGSYEQYF. For the CDR3, the DNA is TGTGCCAGCTCCCAGTCCCGGGGGGGCTCCTACGAGCAGTACTTC.

V is TRBV19 and J is TRBJ1-5, with D maybe TRBD1 (5 bases). Germline CDR1 reads LNHDA; CDR2 reads SQIVND (reference sequence). CDR3 length equals 15 residues. V lost 4 bases and J 3 bases, leaving 13 bases between the germline ends. DNA of the CDR3: TGTGCCAGTAGTAGGGGACGGTTAGACAATCAGCCCCAGCATTTT. Amino acids: CASSRGRLDNQPQHF.

The chain combines TRBV18 with TRBJ1-2; D might be TRBD1 (6 bases). V lost 0 bases and J lost 6, with 11 bases in between. CDR3 length: 14 amino acids. Germline CDR1 is KGHSH and CDR2 is LQKENI. The DNA of the CDR3 is TGTGCCAGCTCACCACCTTTGCGGACAGATGGCTACACCTTC. It encodes CASSPPLRTDGYTF.

The rearrangement uses TRBV19 and TRBJ2-7; 9 bases line up with TRBD1. The CDR3 sequence is 12 residues long. Looked up from germline, CDR1 is LNHDA and CDR2 is SQIVND (reference sequence). The CDR3 region has the DNA TGTGCTGCACAGGGGGCGACCTACGAGCAGTACTTC. Its translation is CAAQGATYEQYF.

This clone was detected a few times. This chain connects TRBV18 to TRBJ1-2; D may be TRBD1 (6 bases). The CDR3 runs 13 residues. Germline V gene lookup returns CDR1 KGHSH and CDR2 LQKENI. V gave up 5 bases and J gave up 6 bases, with 13 bases separating them. CDR3 residues: CASSIKQGDGYTF. CDR3 sequence (DNA): TGTGCCAGCTCAATCAAACAGGGAGATGGCTACACCTTC.

The CDR3 sequence: CASSLGQGGAYEQYF. For the CDR3, the DNA is TGTGCCAGCAGCTTAGGGCAGGGTGGCGCCTACGAGCAGTACTTC. The chain combines TRBV7-6 with TRBJ2-7; tentative D call: TRBD1 (5 bases). From germline, CDR1 is SGHVS and CDR2 FNYEAQ. Trimming took 1 base from V and 2 from J, leaving 12 bases between them. The CDR3 spans 15 residues.

The CDR3 sequence is CSGTSGRLDTQYF. CDR3 coding DNA: TGCAGCGGGACTAGCGGGAGGTTGGATACGCAGTATTTT. The V and J genes are TRBV29-1 and TRBJ2-3; TRBD2 matches at 14 bases. V was pared by 7 bases and J by 6 bases, with 3 bases of the junction left unmatched. Germline CDR1 SQVTM, CDR2 ANQGSEA. The CDR3 runs 13 residues.

The chain combines TRBV5-6 with TRBJ2-1, with D perhaps TRBD2 (5 bases). V lost 0 bases and J lost 2, with 12 bases in between. Germline CDR1 and CDR2: SGHDT and YYEEEE. The CDR3 has 16 amino acids. The CDR3 here is CASSLGTGIAYNEQFF. The CDR3 coding sequence is TGTGCCAGCAGCTTGGGAACGGGGATCGCCTACAATGAGCAGTTCTTC.

This clone was observed a few times. This chain uses TRBV6-1 with TRBJ1-5; a weak D match, TRBD1 (6 bases). V was trimmed by 2 bases and J by 4 bases, leaving 9 bases between them. Germline CDR1 is MNHNS and CDR2 is SASEGT. There are 14 residues in the CDR3. The CDR3 loop reads CASSEWTVNQPQHF. DNA of the CDR3: TGTGCCAGCAGTGAATGGACAGTAAATCAGCCCCAGCATTTT.

The CDR3 here is CSVDRTRLEFLETQYF. The CDR3, as DNA: TGCAGCGTTGATCGGACACGTCTTGAATTTTTGGAGACCCAGTACTTC. The chain has TRBV29-1 and TRBJ2-5, with D tentatively TRBD1 (5 bases). Germline V gene sequence: CDR1 SQVTM, CDR2 ANQGSEA. This CDR3 has 16 amino acids. V dropped 3 bases and J dropped 5 bases, with 22 bases sitting between them.

The V gene is TRBV7-2, the J gene TRBJ2-5; no clear D. This CDR3 contains 14 residues. Looked up from germline, CDR1 is SGHTA and CDR2 is FQGNSA. Trimming stripped 3 bases from V and 4 bases from J, with 12 bases between. The CDR3 spells CASSLSPLGETQYF. As DNA, the CDR3 is TGTGCCAGCAGCTTGTCCCCCCTAGGAGAGACCCAGTACTTC.

The chain couples TRBV15 to TRBJ1-6, with D possibly matching TRBD1 (5 bases). The CDR3 contains 15 residues. Per germline, CDR1 LNHNV and CDR2 YYDKDF (reference sequence). V was shortened by 3 bases and J by 4 bases, with 10 bases between the two germline ends. CDR3 bases: TGTGCCACCAGCAGGAGACAGCGATATAATTCACCCCTCCACTTT. The encoded protein is CATSRRQRYNSPLHF.

The chain carries TRBV11-1 and TRBJ1-1; 7 bases are shared with TRBD1. CDR3 length: 14 residues. V shed 1 base and J 2 bases; nucleotides not matched to a gene: 1. The germline V gene has CDR1 SGHAT and CDR2 FQDESV (reference sequence). CDR3 nucleotide sequence: TGTGCCAGCAGCTTAGGACAGGGAAACACTGAAGCTTTCTTT. Its protein is CASSLGQGNTEAFF.

This clone was seen once. Here the CDR3 DNA reads TGTGCCAGCAGTGAAGCATTAGGCCTCTCCTACGAGCAGTACTTC. This codes for CASSEALGLSYEQYF. The V gene is TRBV2, the J gene TRBJ2-7; no reliable D call. The length of the CDR3 is 15 residues. With 0 bases removed from V and 0 bases from J, the gap between germline ends came to 9 bases. Germline loops: CDR1 SNHLY, CDR2 FYNNEI.

In this sample, this clone turned up once. The CDR3 spells CASSFIGDTQYF. CDR3 coding DNA: TGTGCCAGCAGCTTCATCGGCGATACGCAGTATTTT. The chain joins TRBV7-2 to TRBJ2-3; unclear D gene. Between the trimmed V and J ends, which lost 3 bases and 6 bases, there was a span of 7 bases. Germline V gene lookup returns CDR1 SGHTA and CDR2 FQGNSA. The CDR3 is made up of 12 amino acids. Supplemented by reference TRBV7-2 and TRBJ2-3, the full variable domain reads GAGVSQSPSNKVTEKGKDVELRCDPISGHTALYWYRQSLGQGLEFLIYFQGNSAPDKSGLPSDRFSAERTGGSVSTLTIQRTQQEDSAVYLCASSFIGDTQYFGPGTRLTVL.

V and J are TRBV18 and TRBJ2-4; 12 bases match TRBD2. CDR3 length equals 16 residues. V shed 3 bases and J 6 bases; nucleotides not matched to a gene: 6. Germline CDR1 and CDR2: KGHSH and LQKENI. The DNA of the CDR3 is TGTGCCAGCTCACCGACTAGCGGGAGTTCGAGAAACATTCAGTACTTC. Translation: CASSPTSGSSRNIQYF.

This clone has just a few counts. This sequence joins TRBV4-1 and TRBJ1-5; possibly TRBD1 for D (6 bases). With 6 bases removed from V and 2 bases from J, the gap between germline ends came to 11 bases. CDR3 length: 14 amino acids. Germline-derived CDR1 and CDR2 are MGHRA and YSYEKL. CDR3 DNA: TGCGCCAGCAGTCCTAGACAGGGCAATCAGCCCCAGCATTTT. Translation gives CASSPRQGNQPQHF.

The chain joins TRBV19 to TRBJ1-3; D not resolved. The CDR3 has 14 residues. The ends were cut back, 3 bases at V and 5 bases at J, with 11 bases in the middle. CDR1 and CDR2 from the germline V gene are LNHDA and SQIVND (reference sequence). DNA of the CDR3: TGTGCCAGTAGTATCTCCGGCAGACGAAACACCATATATTTT. It translates to CASSISGRRNTIYF.

The gene calls are TRBV7-2 and TRBJ2-5, with 13 nucleotides matching TRBD2. Germline V gene data show CDR1 as SGHTA and CDR2 as FQGNSA. With V trimmed by 1 base and J by 7 bases, 3 bases remained unmatched. The CDR3 sequence is 15 residues long. The CDR3 DNA follows: TGTGCCAGCAGCTTAGGACTAGCGGGAGGTGGGACCCAGTACTTC. Its translation is CASSLGLAGGGTQYF.

The V and J genes are TRBV4-2 and TRBJ2-6; the D is unclear. CDR3 length equals 18 residues. Germline V gene lookup returns CDR1 LGHNA and CDR2 YNFKEQ. Trimming took off 1 base at V and 0 bases at J, with 13 bases between the two ends. CDR3 sequence (DNA): TGTGCCAGCAGCCAAGGTGAGACATCCTCCTCTGGGGCCAACGTCCTGACTTTC. This translates into CASSQGETSSSGANVLTF.